The 19 T cell receptor beta chains in this list originate from one sample, sequenced in a study of T cells in localized non-small cell lung cancer. This table comes from immunoSEQ multiplex PCR, and its TCRdb copy is limited to in-frame clones, with some not included. This sample has fewer than 40,000 clones, with 85% to 90% found just once. This specimen consisted of peripheral blood, obtained before any cancer treatment. The receptors were gathered from a female donor older than 55 with stage I lung adenocarcinoma.

In this sample, this clone is medium-sized. The V call is TRBV2, the J call TRBJ1-3; 7 bases align to TRBD1. Germline V gives CDR1 SNHLY, CDR2 FYNNEI. CDR3 length: 14 residues. After removal of 7 bases from V and 2 bases from J, the junction contained 5 bases not matched to a gene. The DNA of the CDR3 is TGTGCCAGCAAGCCACAGGGGCCTGGAAACACCATATATTTT. This sequence encodes CASKPQGPGNTIYF.

This clone was recorded once. The V call is TRBV7-3, the J call TRBJ2-7; TRBD2 matches at 10 bases. V dropped 5 bases and J dropped 3; count of bases not matched to a gene: 7. This CDR3 spans 15 amino acids. Germline V gives CDR1 SGHTA, CDR2 FQGTGA. The CDR3 sequence is CASSPGASGSYEQYF. DNA of the CDR3: TGTGCCAGCAGCCCCGGGGCTAGCGGGAGCTACGAGCAGTACTTC.

The chain has TRBV6-6 and TRBJ2-1; no firm D call. With 4 bases removed from V and 0 bases from J, the gap between germline ends came to 4 bases. This CDR3 has 13 amino acids. Germline CDR1 reads MNHNY; CDR2 reads SVGAGI (reference sequence). CDR3 nucleotides: TGTGCCAGCAGTTTTGACTCCTACAATGAGCAGTTCTTC. It yields the protein CASSFDSYNEQFF.

The chain recombines TRBV7-2 with TRBJ2-7; 7 bases match TRBD2. J was trimmed by 4 bases and V by 6 bases; bases with no gene match: 3. Germline V gene lookup returns CDR1 SGHTA and CDR2 FQGNSA. CDR3 size: 12 residues. CDR3 nucleotide sequence: TGTGCCAGCAGGGGAGCGGGGTACGAGCAGTACTTC. Its translation is CASRGAGYEQYF.

The chain has TRBV2 and TRBJ1-2, with 8 bases identical to TRBD1. The CDR3 totals 15 residues. The V gene's germline CDR1 is SNHLY and CDR2 FYNNEI. J lost 5 bases, V lost 2 bases, and 7 bases had no gene match. CDR3 amino acids: CASSEMSGGHYGYTF. In DNA form, the CDR3 reads TGTGCCAGCAGTGAAATGTCAGGGGGCCATTATGGCTACACCTTC. Using reference TRBV2 and TRBJ1-2 for the parts outside the CDR3, the full variable domain is EPEVTQTPSHQVTQMGQEVILRCVPISNHLYFYWYRQILGQKVEFLVSFYNNEISEKSEIFDDQFSVERPDGSNFTLKIRSTKLEDSAMYFCASSEMSGGHYGYTFGSGTRLTVV.

The table lists this clone with a few counts. The genes are TRBV5-1 and TRBJ2-1, with TRBD2 identical over 8 bases. V shed 4 bases and J 3 bases; nucleotides not matched to a gene: 6. CDR1 is SGHRS and CDR2 is YFSETQ in the germline V gene. The CDR3 loop spans 15 amino acids. CDR3 bases: TGCGCCAGCAGCATGGGGACTAGGATCTACAATGAGCAGTTCTTC. This translates into CASSMGTRIYNEQFF.

This rearrangement joins TRBV28 to TRBJ1-5; D gene uncertain. Per germline, CDR1 MDHEN and CDR2 SYDVKM. CDR3 length: 12 amino acids. With 5 bases removed from V and 0 bases from J, the gap between germline ends came to 2 bases. In DNA form, the CDR3 reads TGTGCCAGCAGTCCTAGCAATCAGCCCCAGCATTTT. Amino acid sequence: CASSPSNQPQHF.

The CDR3 nucleotides read TGTGCCAGCAGCTTAGCTGTGGGGGGAGGAGAGAAGAATGAGCAGTTCTTC. It specifies CASSLAVGGGEKNEQFF. The chain has TRBV7-6 and TRBJ2-1, with D tentatively TRBD2 (6 bases). Between the trimmed V and J ends, which lost 0 bases and 7 bases, there was a span of 19 bases. The germline V gene encodes CDR1 SGHVS and CDR2 FNYEAQ. The CDR3 extends over 17 amino acids.

The rearrangement uses TRBV14 and TRBJ2-6; TRBD1 is a possible D gene (5 bases). Looked up from germline, CDR1 is SGHDN and CDR2 is FVKESK. CDR3 size: 17 residues. The CDR3 coding sequence is TGTGCGCGTACACTGGACATCAGTCCCTCTGGGGCCAACGTCCTGACTTTC. It codes for CARTLDISPSGANVLTF. Variable domain in full (rest from reference TRBV14 and TRBJ2-6): EAGVTQFPSHSVIEKGQTVTLRCDPISGHDNLYWYRRVMGKEIKFLLHFVKESKQDESGMPNNRFLAERTGGTYSTLKVQPAELEDSGVYFCARTLDISPSGANVLTFGAGSRLTVL.

This chain connects TRBV7-9 to TRBJ1-2; D possibly corresponds to TRBD1 (5 bases). The CDR3 runs to 13 residues. Germline V gene data show CDR1 as SEHNR and CDR2 as FQNEAQ (reference sequence). V lost 6 bases to trimming and J lost 8 bases, with 16 bases between them. Here the CDR3 reads CASREGTGRGYTF. The CDR3 DNA sequence: TGTGCCAGCAGAGAAGGGACGGGGAGGGGCTACACCTTC.

This clone has more than one count but fewer than ten. The CDR3 region is CASSLGTSGPTNEQFF. As DNA, the CDR3 is TGTGCCAGCAGTCTTGGGACTAGCGGTCCAACAAATGAGCAGTTCTTC. The chain has TRBV28 and TRBJ2-1; 11 nucleotides line up with TRBD2. CDR3 length: 16 amino acids. J was trimmed by 7 bases and V by 5 bases; bases with no gene match: 10. Germline-derived CDR1 and CDR2 are MDHEN and SYDVKM.

V is TRBV5-4 and J is TRBJ2-4; D not certain. V dropped 0 bases and J dropped 7 bases, with 11 bases sitting between them. The CDR3 totals 14 residues. Germline values: CDR1 SGHNT, CDR2 YYREEE (reference sequence). The DNA of the CDR3 is TGTGCCAGCAGCTTGGTGGGCCCGAGGAACATTCAGTACTTC. The encoded protein is CASSLVGPRNIQYF.

V and J are TRBV6-5 and TRBJ1-1; D not resolved. CDR3 length: 16 residues. Trimming left V 3 bases short and J 5 bases short, with 19 bases between. CDR1 is MNHEY and CDR2 is SVGAGI in the germline V gene. Here the CDR3 DNA reads TGTGCCAGCAGTTATGATCCAAGGGAGCTCAGGACTGAAGCTTTCTTT. Residues: CASSYDPRELRTEAFF.

The chain combines TRBV7-6 with TRBJ2-3; D is undetermined. Trimming shortened V by 4 bases and J by 2 bases, and 1 base separated the two germline ends. The CDR3 consists of 11 residues. The V gene's germline CDR1 is SGHVS and CDR2 FNYEAQ. The CDR3 nucleotides are TGTGCCAGCAGCTACACAGATACGCAGTATTTT. This gives the protein CASSYTDTQYF. The whole variable domain, remainder taken from reference TRBV7-6 and TRBJ2-3, is GAGVSQSPRYKVTKRGQDVALRCDPISGHVSLYWYRQALGQGPEFLTYFNYEAQQDKSGLPNDRFSAERPEGSISTLTIQRTEQRDSAMYRCASSYTDTQYFGPGTRLTVL.

The chain combines TRBV28 with TRBJ1-2; TRBD1 matches 7 bases. The CDR3 spans 13 residues. Germline assignment: CDR1 MDHEN and CDR2 SYDVKM. J lost 7 bases, V lost 5 bases, and 7 bases had no gene match. This CDR3 reads CASSTTGPRGYTF. CDR3 bases: TGTGCCAGCAGTACGACAGGGCCCCGTGGCTACACCTTC.

This chain connects TRBV7-4 to TRBJ2-1, with 8 bases that match TRBD2. CDR1 and CDR2 from the germline V gene are SGHVT and SQSDAQ. Trimming took 4 bases from V and 5 from J; bases not matched to a gene: 7. CDR3 length: 15 residues. CDR3 region: CASSSRKLADNEQFF. CDR3 DNA sequence: TGTGCCAGCAGCTCAAGAAAACTAGCGGACAATGAGCAGTTCTTC.

This sequence joins TRBV21-1 and TRBJ2-2; the listed D gene, TRBD2, was not tested against the DNA. TRBV21-1 is listed as a pseudogene. The CDR3 has 16 amino acids. The CDR3 coding sequence is TGTGCCAGCAGCAAAGCTGGAGGTGTAAACACCGGGGAGCTGTTTTTT. Translating gives CASSKAGGVNTGELFF.

CDR3 region: CAWSTYSTDTQYF. CDR3 nucleotide sequence: TGTGCCTGGAGTACGTATAGCACAGATACGCAGTATTTT. The genes are TRBV30 and TRBJ2-3; D is ambiguous. CDR3 length: 13 amino acids. V lost 2 bases, J lost 0 bases, and 6 bases lay in between. Germline CDR1 and CDR2: GTSNPN and SVGIG (reference sequence).

The chain joins TRBV2 to TRBJ1-5; D gene unclear. This CDR3 has 15 amino acids. Trimming stripped 4 bases from V and 4 bases from J, with 14 bases between. Looked up from germline, CDR1 is SNHLY and CDR2 is FYNNEI. CDR3 loop: CASSAFGSGNQPQHF. CDR3 sequence (DNA): TGTGCCAGCAGTGCTTTCGGGTCAGGAAATCAGCCCCAGCATTTT.